Below, one T cell receptor (beta chain) is given with its context. Its antigen is still unknown. This sample is part of a study of CD8+CD57+ T cells in acquired aplastic anemia. On the study more broadly: The DNA of sorted CD4+ and CD8+ cells averaged approximately 2.9 ug.

TCR beta VDJ and CDR3 profiles were obtained from a genomic DNA template. TCRdb recomputed calls from the reads with MiXCR, one row per CDR3 protein. The repertoire includes 150,000 or so distinct CDR3 sequences, about 48% of them detected once, and roughly 12% sits in the top ten. The study's findings and limits: Shared by patients and controls, approximately 29 CD8+ CDR3s were abundant in patients. For CD8+ Simpson's diversity, patients and controls showed no significant difference.

The CDR3 spans 15 residues. Trimming took 6 bases from V and 2 from J; bases not matched to a gene: 4. Germline V CDR1 and CDR2: ENHRY, SYGVKD. Sequencing involved patients with CD8+CD57+ cell expansion previously shown by flow cytometry. Patient blood was sampled before any therapy had been received. Sequencing was performed on sorted CD4+, CD8+, or CD8+CD57+ T cells (not recorded which) from PBMCs. This clonotype was obtained from a human donor with aplastic anemia. The chain uses TRBV10-3 and TRBJ2-3; 11 bases line up with TRBD2. CDR3 amino acids: CAISETSGDTDTQYF. CDR3 in DNA: TGTGCCATCAGCGAGACTAGCGGGGACACAGATACGCAGTATTTT.